The 3 T cell receptor beta chains in this list originate from one sample, sequenced in a study of shared clonotypes between healthy human individuals. Clones were read by immunoSEQ multiplex PCR, and TCRdb kept only the in-frame ones, dropping some. The sample lists under 2,000,000 clones, about 94% occurring once. Positive CCR7 selection of CD45RO-negative cells yielded the naive CD8 cells, and terminally differentiated effector memory CD45RA+ cells were excluded. Material: naive CD8+ T cells sorted from blood. Every receptor here comes from a man between 18 and 29 years old in good health.

The chain couples TRBV4-3 to TRBJ2-7; the match to TRBD1 covers 11 bases. Looked up from germline, CDR1 is LGHNA and CDR2 is YSLEER. The CDR3 runs 15 residues. The V and J ends lost 3 bases and 4 bases, in that order; junction bases with no gene match: 5. The CDR3 DNA reads as TGCGCCAGCAGCCAGGGACAGGGGGGCCTTTACGAGCAGTACTTC. It specifies CASSQGQGGLYEQYF.

The chain uses TRBV2 and TRBJ2-7, with 10 nucleotides matching TRBD1. Trimming at V came to 3 bases and at J to 4 bases, leaving 3 bases not matched to a gene. The CDR3 runs 14 residues. Per the germline V gene, CDR1 is SNHLY and CDR2 is FYNNEI. The CDR3 loop reads CASSDGTGAYEQYF. The CDR3 coding sequence is TGTGCCAGCAGTGATGGGACAGGGGCGTACGAGCAGTACTTC.

CDR3 residues: CASSLLATFTDTQYF. DNA of the CDR3: TGTGCCAGCAGCTTACTAGCCACCTTCACAGATACGCAGTATTTT. The chain carries TRBV13 and TRBJ2-3; D perhaps matches TRBD2 (5 bases). The CDR3 extends over 15 amino acids. Looked up from germline, CDR1 is PRHDT and CDR2 is FYEKMQ (reference sequence). The germline V and J ends were trimmed by 2 bases and 2 bases, with 11 bases remaining between them.